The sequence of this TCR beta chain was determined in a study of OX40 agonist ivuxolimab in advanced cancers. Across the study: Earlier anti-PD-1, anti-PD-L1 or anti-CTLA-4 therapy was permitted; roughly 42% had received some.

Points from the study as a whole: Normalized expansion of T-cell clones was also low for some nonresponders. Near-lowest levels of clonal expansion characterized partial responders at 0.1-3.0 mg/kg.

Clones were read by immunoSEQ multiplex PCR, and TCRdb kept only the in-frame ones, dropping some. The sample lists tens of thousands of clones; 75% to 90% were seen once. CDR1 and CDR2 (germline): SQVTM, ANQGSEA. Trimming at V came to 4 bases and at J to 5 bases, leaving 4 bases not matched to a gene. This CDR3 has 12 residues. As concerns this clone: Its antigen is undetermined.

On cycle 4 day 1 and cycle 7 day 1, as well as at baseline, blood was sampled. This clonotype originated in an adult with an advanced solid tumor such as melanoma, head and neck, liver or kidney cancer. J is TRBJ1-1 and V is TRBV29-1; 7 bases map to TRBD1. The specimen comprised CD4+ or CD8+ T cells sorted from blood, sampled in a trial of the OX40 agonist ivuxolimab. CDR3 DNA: TGCAGCGTTGCAGGGGGTGCAACTGAAGCTTTCTTT. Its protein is CSVAGGATEAFF.